This T cell receptor beta chain emerged from a study of cytotoxic CD8 clonotypes in ibrutinib-treated CLL (dated by TCRdb to the early 2020s). A note on the overall study: The cohort had over ten relapsed/refractory and approximately 15 treatment-naive patients; some 17 were IGHV unmutated. Partial responses were observed in some 24 patients and complete responses in 2; after a median follow-up of 68 months, remission was maintained in 14 patients and progression was observed in approximately 12. Response samples were obtained after a median of approximately twelve months of treatment, with a range of about 6 to 40 months. On average, each sample had approximately 280,000 productive templates and approximately 100,000 productive rearrangements. Longitudinal samples were available for about 30% of the roughly 86 trial participants. Cryopreserved peripheral blood mononuclear cells were collected before treatment, at response, and at either disease progression or sustained remission. General findings and caveats noted by the study authors: Public clonotypes were found to be uncommon and were observed to contract or remain stable during treatment; the increase in clonality was shown to reflect expansion of private clonotypes at ibrutinib response. Baseline clonality was found to be higher than that of age-matched healthy donors and was strongly correlated with circulating CD8+ T-cell counts. An increase in clonality was observed at ibrutinib response, with clonality remaining stable during sustained remission and falling back toward baseline at progression. Sampling times were not matched between sustained-remission and progressing patients, and lymph node repertoires were not studied.

For TCR beta library preparation, roughly 2.2 micrograms of genomic DNA were isolated from cryopreserved PBMCs. Longitudinal blood samples from CLL patients receiving ibrutinib monotherapy were subjected to high-throughput TCR beta sequencing. The patients took part in an open-label, single-center phase 2 trial of ibrutinib monotherapy. Each clonotype received, on average, about 9.7x coverage in deep resolution sequencing performed on a MiSeq, where the target depth lay between 1 in 1 million and 1 in 200,000 T cells. The immunoSEQ hsTCRB Kit was used to generate TCR beta libraries. The authors processed their data as follows. Data were analyzed with ImmunoSEQ Data Assistant and ImmunoSEQ Analyzer, with V, D and J genes assigned per IMGT definitions. Clonality, with values ranging from 0 to 1, was calculated as one minus the normalized Shannon entropy of productive rearrangement frequencies. Public clonotype analysis was restricted to overrepresented clonotypes comprising at least 0.05% of each patient's repertoire. More than ten age-matched healthy donor repertoires from immuneACCESS were used as controls for clonality. Sourced from immuneACCESS, this table was stored by TCRdb with only in-frame sequences that have V and J called. A share of the clones is absent; for the studies checked, an unresolved V gene accounts for under half, and the remainder has no known explanation. That table furnishes V, J and clone size, whereas the DNA furnished D and trimming. The sample data list some 300,000 clones, and roughly 85% of these were observed just once. The leading ten clones occupy more than 6% of the sample.

Comment on this clone: Its target antigen remains unknown. No base qualities exist here, and no much larger clone lies one base off it.

Trimming removed 3 bases from V and 3 bases from J, leaving 9 bases between the germline ends. The CDR3 runs 14 amino acids, cysteine and phenylalanine included. The retained sequence is limited to the CDR3, 42 bases, with the frame set at the first base. The germline V gene yields KGHSH for CDR1 and LQKENI for CDR2. This chain is built from TRBV18 and TRBJ1-5, with the D gene not clear enough to name. The input for sequencing was PBMCs, taken before ibrutinib treatment. This receptor was taken from a human donor with chronic lymphocytic leukemia. This receptor has the CDR3 CASSPDRNNQPQHF. The nucleotides are TGTGCCAGCTCACCTGACCGGAACAATCAGCCCCAGCATTTT.